This entry features one T cell receptor (beta chain) sequence. Its antigen remains unidentified. One end of the junction does not line up with germline, which may come from a read error. Read coverage stops 3 residues before the CDR3 terminus; the germline J gene supplies the remainder. This CDR3 has 17 amino acids. Germline V CDR1 and CDR2: GTSNPN, SVGIG (reference sequence). TCRdb keeps only in-frame clones here, not all; method: immunoSEQ multiplex PCR. In total the sample includes roughly 42,000 clones, none of them seen once. This sample is part of a study of T cell clonality in common variable immunodeficiency. Notes on the study in general: In common variable immunodeficiency, TCR beta chains reportedly carried fewer deletions and N-nucleotide insertions. What drives increased CVID clonality needs T cell subpopulation sequencing.

Sequencing was performed on peripheral blood mononuclear cells. The chain combines TRBV30 with TRBJ2-5; D assignment may be TRBD1 or TRBD2 (5 bases each). This sequence was found in a person aged 18 to 70 in good health. Incomplete CDR3 DNA: TGTTCCTGGACTGGTAGGGTAGGGGCTACTCCGACCGAGACC. It translates to CSWTGRVGATPTET. In full, the CDR3 is CSWTGRVGATPTETQYF.